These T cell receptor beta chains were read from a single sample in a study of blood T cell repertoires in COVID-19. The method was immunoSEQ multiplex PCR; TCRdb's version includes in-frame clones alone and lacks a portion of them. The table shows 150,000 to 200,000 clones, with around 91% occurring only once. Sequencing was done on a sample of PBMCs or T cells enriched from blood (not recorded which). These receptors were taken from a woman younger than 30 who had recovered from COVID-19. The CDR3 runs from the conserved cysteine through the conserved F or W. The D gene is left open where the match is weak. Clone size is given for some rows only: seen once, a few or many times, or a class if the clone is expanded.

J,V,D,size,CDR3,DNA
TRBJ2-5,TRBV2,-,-,CASSVIADQETQYF,TGTGCCAGCAGTGTGATAGCAGACCAAGAGACCCAGTACTTC
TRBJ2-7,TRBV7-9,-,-,CASSQQGNEQYF,TGTGCCAGCAGCCAACAGGGAAATGAGCAGTACTTC
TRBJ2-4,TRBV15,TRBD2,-,CATSIEGGTSGRAWAKNIQYF,TGTGCCACCAGCATTGAAGGGGGGACTAGCGGGAGGGCCTGGGCCAAAAACATTCAGTACTTC
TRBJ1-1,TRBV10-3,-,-,CATHGLAGRTEAFF,TGTGCCACCCATGGGTTGGCAGGTCGGACTGAAGCTTTCTTT
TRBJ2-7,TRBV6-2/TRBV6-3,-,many,CASSLRRGSYEQYF,TGTGCCAGCAGCCTTCGGCGGGGTTCCTACGAGCAGTACTTC
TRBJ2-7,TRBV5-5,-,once,CASSLVQPYEQYF,TGTGCCAGCAGCTTGGTACAGCCTTACGAGCAGTACTTC
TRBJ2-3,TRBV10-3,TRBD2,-,CAIRGTSGSGGTDTQYF,TGTGCCATCAGAGGGACTAGCGGGAGTGGGGGCACAGATACGCAGTATTTT
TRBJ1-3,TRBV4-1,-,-,CASSQDRGVTIYF,TGCGCCAGCAGCCAAGATCGAGGAGTCACCATATATTTT
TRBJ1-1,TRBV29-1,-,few,CSVERGWAFF,TGCAGCGTTGAGCGGGGGTGGGCTTTCTTT
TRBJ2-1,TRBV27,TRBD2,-,CASSPGTSGRAREQFF,TGTGCCAGCAGTCCCGGGACTAGCGGGAGGGCCAGAGAGCAGTTCTTC
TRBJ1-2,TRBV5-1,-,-,CASSATGDYGYTF,TGCGCCAGCAGCGCGACAGGTGACTATGGCTACACCTTC
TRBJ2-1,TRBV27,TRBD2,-,CASSLSASGSRHEQFF,TGTGCCAGCAGTTTATCGGCTAGCGGGAGCAGGCACGAGCAGTTCTTC
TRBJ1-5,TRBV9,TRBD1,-,CASSVEGTGEYSNQPQHF,TGTGCCAGCAGCGTAGAGGGGACAGGGGAATATAGCAATCAGCCCCAGCATTTT
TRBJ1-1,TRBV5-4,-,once,CASSRRLGGIPLEAFF,TGTGCCAGCAGCCGAAGGTTGGGAGGTATTCCCCTAGAAGCTTTCTTT
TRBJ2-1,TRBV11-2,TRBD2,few,CASSPTSGTEQFF,TGTGCCAGCAGCCCGACTAGCGGGACAGAGCAGTTCTTC
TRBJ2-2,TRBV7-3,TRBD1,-,CASSRTGDTGELFF,TGTGCCAGCAGCCGGACAGGGGACACCGGGGAGCTGTTTTTT
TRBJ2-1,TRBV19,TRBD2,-,CASSIDLAGDNEQFF,TGTGCCAGTAGTATAGATCTAGCGGGAGACAATGAGCAGTTCTTC
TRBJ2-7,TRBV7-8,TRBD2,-,CASSQRTSGSVGSYEQYF,TGTGCCAGCAGCCAACGGACTAGCGGGAGTGTTGGTTCCTACGAGCAGTACTTC
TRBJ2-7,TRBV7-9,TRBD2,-,CASSSGLAWDEQYF,TGTGCCAGCAGCTCAGGACTAGCGTGGGACGAGCAGTACTTC
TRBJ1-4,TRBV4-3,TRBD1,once,CASSQGQGPNEKLFF,TGCGCCAGCAGCCAAGGACAGGGACCTAATGAAAAACTGTTTTTT
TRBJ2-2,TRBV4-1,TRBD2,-,CASRGYRGERTGELFF,TGCGCCAGCCGGGGGTATCGGGGGGAAAGGACCGGGGAGCTGTTTTTT
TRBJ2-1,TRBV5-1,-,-,CASSGVGGLPPNEQFF,TGCGCCAGCAGCGGTGTTGGGGGCCTTCCTCCTAATGAGCAGTTCTTC
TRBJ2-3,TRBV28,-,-,CASSAVRGAGTDTQYF,TGTGCCAGCAGTGCCGTCAGGGGGGCTGGCACAGATACGCAGTATTTT
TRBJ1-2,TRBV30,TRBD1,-,CAWSVLQGAEGYTF,TGTGCCTGGAGTGTACTACAGGGGGCGGAGGGCTACACCTTC
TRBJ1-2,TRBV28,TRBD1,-,CASTEGARGYTF,TGTGCCAGCACCGAGGGGGCAAGGGGCTACACCTTC
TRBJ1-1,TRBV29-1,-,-,CSVLEGFDTEAFF,TGCAGCGTTCTGGAGGGCTTCGACACTGAAGCTTTCTTT
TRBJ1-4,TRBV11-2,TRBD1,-,CASSRDRVDEKLFF,TGTGCCAGCAGCCGTGACAGGGTGGATGAAAAACTGTTTTTT
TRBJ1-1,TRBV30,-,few,CAWSVSEVTEAFF,TGTGCCTGGAGTGTATCGGAGGTCACTGAAGCTTTCTTT
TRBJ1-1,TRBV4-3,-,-,CASSQALRWNTEAFF,TGCGCCAGCAGCCAAGCCTTACGGTGGAACACTGAAGCTTTCTTT
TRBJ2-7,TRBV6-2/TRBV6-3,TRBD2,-,CASSRGAYEQYF,TGTGCCAGCAGTCGGGGGGCCTACGAGCAGTACTTC
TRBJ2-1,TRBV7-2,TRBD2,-,CASSSHSPGTSNNEQFF,TGTGCCAGCAGCTCACATAGCCCCGGGACTAGTAACAATGAGCAGTTCTTC
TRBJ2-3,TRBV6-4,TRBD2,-,CASSLLAGGTDTQYF,TGTGCCAGCAGTCTTCTAGCGGGAGGGACAGATACGCAGTATTTT
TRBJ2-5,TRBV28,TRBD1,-,CASKRGPQETQYF,TGTGCCAGCAAAAGGGGGCCCCAAGAGACCCAGTACTTC
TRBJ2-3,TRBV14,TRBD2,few,CASSPVRGTSDDWFTDTQYF,TGTGCCAGCAGCCCTGTCCGTGGGACTAGCGATGACTGGTTCACAGATACGCAGTATTTT
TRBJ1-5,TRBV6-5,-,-,CASRPSRYGWQPQHF,TGTGCCAGCAGACCCAGTCGATACGGGTGGCAGCCCCAGCATTTT
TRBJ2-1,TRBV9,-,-,CASSGGVAAHNEQFF,TGTGCCAGCAGCGGAGGGGTAGCGGCCCACAATGAGCAGTTCTTC
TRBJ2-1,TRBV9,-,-,CASSVEGRGNEQFF,TGTGCCAGCAGCGTAGAAGGGAGAGGGAATGAGCAGTTCTTC
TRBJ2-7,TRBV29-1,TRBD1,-,CSVESGQGIYEQYF,TGCAGCGTAGAATCGGGACAGGGCATCTACGAGCAGTACTTC
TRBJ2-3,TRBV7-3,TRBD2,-,CASSFGLVEDTQYF,TGTGCCAGCAGCTTCGGACTAGTTGAAGATACGCAGTATTTT
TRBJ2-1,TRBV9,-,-,CASSVGSGSYNEQFF,TGTGCCAGCAGCGTAGGGAGCGGCTCCTACAATGAGCAGTTCTTC
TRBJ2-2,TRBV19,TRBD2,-,CASSAYSGSTGELFF,TGTGCCAGTAGTGCGTATAGCGGGAGCACCGGGGAGCTGTTTTTT
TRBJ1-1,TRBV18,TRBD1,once,CASSMTGGLAFF,TGTGCCAGCTCAATGACAGGGGGCTTAGCTTTCTTT
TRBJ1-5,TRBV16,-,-,CASSRSHQPQHF,TGTGCCAGCAGCCGGAGTCATCAGCCCCAGCATTTT
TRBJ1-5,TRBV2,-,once,CASSRRGGQPQHF,TGTGCCAGCAGCCGGCGAGGTGGTCAGCCCCAGCATTTT